The 19 T cell receptor beta chains in this list originate from one sample, sequenced in a study of PD-1 blockade in classical Hodgkin lymphoma. All trial patients relapsed after autologous stem cell transplantation. The data were produced by immunoSEQ multiplex PCR, yet TCRdb's version contains in-frame clones alone and is incomplete. The repertoire holds around 36,000 clones, around 87% seen once, with about 10% in the top ten. Source: peripheral blood mononuclear cells (PBMCs), taken at baseline. The receptors were gathered from a human donor with classical Hodgkin lymphoma.

This rearrangement joins TRBV2 to TRBJ2-5; TRBD1 might be the D (6 bases). Germline V gives CDR1 SNHLY, CDR2 FYNNEI. Trimming pared 2 bases from V and 7 bases from J, leaving 11 bases between. This CDR3 has 13 amino acids. CDR3 sequence (DNA): TGTGCCAGCAGTGAACAGGGGAAAGGGACCCAGTACTTC. It is translated as CASSEQGKGTQYF. The full variable domain, rest sourced from reference TRBV2 and TRBJ2-5, is EPEVTQTPSHQVTQMGQEVILRCVPISNHLYFYWYRQILGQKVEFLVSFYNNEISEKSEIFDDQFSVERPDGSNFTLKIRSTKLEDSAMYFCASSEQGKGTQYFGPGTRLLVL.

The genes are TRBV27 and TRBJ1-4, with D unclear. This CDR3 has 13 residues. V was pared by 7 bases and J by 4 bases, with 10 bases between. CDR1 and CDR2 (germline): MNHEY, SMNVEV (reference sequence). The CDR3 spells CASKSLFNEKLFF. The CDR3 DNA is TGTGCCAGCAAGTCGCTTTTTAATGAAAAACTGTTTTTT. Full variable domain (rest looked up from reference TRBV27 and TRBJ1-4): EAQVTQNPRYLITVTGKKLTVTCSQNMNHEYMSWYRQDPGLGLRQIYYSMNVEVTDKGDVPEGYKVSRKEKRNFPLILESPSPNQTSLYFCASKSLFNEKLFFGSGTQLSVL.

This clone appeared a few times. This chain connects TRBV2 to TRBJ2-2; TRBD2 matches at 8 bases. V shed 7 bases, J shed 4 bases, and the junction held 5 bases outside the gene matches. CDR1 is SNHLY, CDR2 FYNNEI, per germline. The CDR3 has 14 amino acids. CDR3 DNA: TGTGCCAGCACACGGGGGGGGCCCACCGGGGAGCTGTTTTTT. Its protein product is CASTRGGPTGELFF.

The rearrangement joins TRBV30 to TRBJ2-1; the D is unclear. This CDR3 comprises 13 residues. Trimming stripped 7 bases from V and 5 bases from J, with 15 bases between. The germline gives CDR1 GTSNPN, CDR2 SVGIG (reference sequence). CDR3 protein: CALDQVSHNEQFF. The DNA for the CDR3 is TGTGCCTTGGACCAGGTGTCTCACAATGAGCAGTTCTTC. The full variable domain, in which reference TRBV30 and TRBJ2-1 provide the parts outside the CDR3, is SQTIHQWPATLVQPVGSPLSLECTVEGTSNPNLYWYRQAAGRGLQLLFYSVGIGQISSEVPQNLSASRPQDRQFILSSKKLLLSDSGFYLCALDQVSHNEQFFGPGTRLTVL.

This chain joins TRBV4-3 and TRBJ2-1; 11 nucleotides line up with TRBD2. The CDR3 covers 17 residues. Germline CDR1 LGHNA, CDR2 YSLEER. V trimming: 4 bases; J trimming: 8 bases; junction bases outside the gene matches: 13. The CDR3 spells CASSLSGRAIGGDEQFF. The CDR3 DNA sequence: TGCGCCAGCAGCCTTAGCGGGAGGGCCATCGGAGGCGATGAGCAGTTCTTC.

This rearrangement joins TRBV28 to TRBJ1-2; no clear D gene. From germline, CDR1 is MDHEN and CDR2 SYDVKM. The V gene lost 2 bases and the J gene lost 6 bases, with 16 bases spanning the gap. The CDR3 loop spans 15 amino acids. The CDR3 region is CASSLMVKYVNGYTF. Written as DNA, the CDR3 is TGTGCCAGCAGTTTAATGGTCAAGTACGTGAATGGCTACACCTTC.

This clone showed up just a few times. CDR3 amino acids: CASSIVEIWYNQPQHF. CDR3 bases: TGTGCCAGTAGTATAGTTGAGATCTGGTACAATCAGCCCCAGCATTTT. V gene TRBV19 combines with J gene TRBJ1-5, with D hard to call. V lost 1 base to trimming and J lost 3 bases, with 13 bases between them. CDR1 is LNHDA, CDR2 SQIVND, per germline (reference sequence). The length of the CDR3 is 16 residues.

CDR3 coding DNA: TGTGCCAGCAGTGAAACCTACGAGCAGTACTTC. This codes for CASSETYEQYF. The chain couples TRBV2 to TRBJ2-7; D unclear. Germline V gene lookup returns CDR1 SNHLY and CDR2 FYNNEI. The length of the CDR3 is 11 residues. V lost 2 bases and J 2 bases, leaving 1 base between the germline ends.

The chain links TRBV5-1 to TRBJ2-5; 12 nucleotides agree with TRBD2. There are 15 residues in the CDR3. V shed 4 bases and J 4 bases; nucleotides not matched to a gene: 5. Germline CDR1 and CDR2: SGHRS and YFSETQ. DNA of the CDR3: TGCGCCAGCAGCCTCACTAGCGGGGGGCGAGAGACCCAGTACTTC. This sequence encodes CASSLTSGGRETQYF.

This chain connects TRBV11-2 to TRBJ1-2; no definite D call. The V and J ends lost 5 bases and 0 bases respectively, with 7 bases between them. The germline V gene encodes CDR1 SGHAT and CDR2 FQNNGV. The CDR3 contains 13 residues. CDR3 bases: TGTGCCAGCAGCCCACCCGCTAACTATGGCTACACCTTC. Its translation: CASSPPANYGYTF.

With respect to this clone: The junction departs from germline at one end; a sequencing error may be responsible. As DNA, the CDR3 is TGTGCCAGCAGCCAAGATCCCCTGGGGGAGGGCTCCTACAATGAGCGGTTCTTC. Amino acid sequence: CASSQDPLGEGSYNERFF. This rearrangement joins TRBV4-2 to TRBJ2-1; 7 bases fit TRBD2. Looked up from germline, CDR1 is LGHNA and CDR2 is YNFKEQ. The CDR3 runs to 18 residues.

V gene TRBV25-1 combines with J gene TRBJ2-5, with D possibly called TRBD1 or TRBD2 (5 bases each). Trimming removed 5 bases at V and 5 bases at J, with 12 bases between. Germline CDR1 and CDR2: MGHDK and SYGVNS. The CDR3 spans 13 residues. The CDR3 region is CASSSRDGETQYF. CDR3 sequence (DNA): TGTGCCAGCAGTTCCCGGGACGGTGAGACCCAGTACTTC.

The V and J genes are TRBV18 and TRBJ2-5; 10 bases fit TRBD2. With V trimmed by 4 bases and J by 5 bases, 7 bases remained unmatched. This CDR3 has 15 amino acids. The V gene's germline CDR1 is KGHSH and CDR2 LQKENI. CDR3 region: CASSQTAGGMETQYF. The CDR3 nucleotides read TGTGCCAGCTCACAGACAGCGGGGGGGATGGAGACCCAGTACTTC.

V gene TRBV6-6 combines with J gene TRBJ1-5, with D tentatively TRBD1 (6 bases). The germline gives CDR1 MNHNY, CDR2 SVGAGI (reference sequence). V shed 5 bases and J shed 9 bases, with 8 bases lying between them. The CDR3 spans 11 residues. CDR3 loop: CASSLQGPQHF. The CDR3 DNA follows: TGTGCCAGCAGTCTACAGGGGCCCCAGCATTTT.

This chain connects TRBV5-1 to TRBJ2-1; 9 bases fit TRBD1. The ends lost 5 bases at V and 10 bases at J; junction bases unmatched: 7. The germline gives CDR1 SGHRS, CDR2 YFSETQ. This CDR3 comprises 13 residues. For the CDR3, the DNA is TGCGCCAGCAGTAGGACAGGGGCCGGGGAGCAGTTCTTC. Its protein is CASSRTGAGEQFF.

This rearrangement joins TRBV7-8 to TRBJ2-2; TRBD1 agrees at 8 bases. CDR1 is SGHVS and CDR2 is FQNEAQ in the germline V gene. With V trimmed by 3 bases and J by 1 base, 7 bases remained unmatched. The length of the CDR3 is 17 residues. The CDR3 nucleotides read TGTGCCAGCAGCTTGAACCGGGACAGGCTGAACACCGGGGAGCTGTTTTTT. Amino acid sequence: CASSLNRDRLNTGELFF.

The chain couples TRBV28 to TRBJ2-2, with no clear D. The CDR3 length is 13 residues. Germline CDR1 reads MDHEN; CDR2 reads SYDVKM. The germline V and J ends were trimmed by 4 bases and 5 bases, with 8 bases remaining between them. The CDR3, as DNA: TGTGCCAGCAGTTGGAGTATTACCGGGGAGCTGTTTTTT. Amino acids: CASSWSITGELFF. The full variable domain, rest sourced from reference TRBV28 and TRBJ2-2, is DVKVTQSSRYLVKRTGEKVFLECVQDMDHENMFWYRQDPGLGLRLIYFSYDVKMKEKGDIPEGYSVSREKKERFSLILESASTNQTSMYLCASSWSITGELFFGEGSRLTVL.

This clone was counted between two and nine times. In nucleotides, the CDR3 is TGTGCCAGCAGCCTGAACAGGGTTCCCTACACTGAAGCTTTCTTT. This sequence encodes CASSLNRVPYTEAFF. This chain connects TRBV7-3 to TRBJ1-1; D perhaps matches TRBD1 (6 bases). V dropped 5 bases and J dropped 3 bases, with 16 bases sitting between them. This CDR3 contains 15 residues. From germline, CDR1 is SGHTA and CDR2 FQGTGA.

This chain connects TRBV19 to TRBJ2-6; 7 bases map to TRBD1. Germline CDR1 and CDR2: LNHDA and SQIVND (reference sequence). The V gene end was trimmed by 10 bases and the J gene end by 2 bases; junction bases not matched to a gene: 5. The CDR3 runs 14 residues. The CDR3 nucleotides read TGTGCCACCCTCGACAGGGCTGGGGCCAACGTCCTGACTTTC. Its protein is CATLDRAGANVLTF.